This T cell receptor beta chain was documented in a study of shared clonotypes between healthy human individuals. Overall study: A few men and a couple of women, aged 18 to 49, were donors. Findings of the study overall: Clonotypes shared by all four donors outscored non-shared clonotypes in generation probability.

The CDR3 covers 11 residues. V lost 4 bases, J lost 1 base, and 4 bases lay in between. The V gene's germline CDR1 is SQVTM and CDR2 ANQGSEA. Remarks on this clone: Its cognate antigen is unknown.

Deep-level running was used for the assay. Splitting of each subset's genomic DNA was done evenly across several immunoSEQ plates. TCRdb's table, derived via immunoSEQ multiplex PCR, lists solely in-frame clones and lacks some. The sample yields roughly 1,800,000 clones, over 85% seen once. In the naive CD8 group, cells lacked CD45RO and were positively selected for CCR7, so terminally differentiated effector memory CD45RA+ cells were left out. Material: naive CD8+ T cells sorted from blood. This chain links TRBV29-1 with TRBJ1-2; no clear D gene. The clonotype comes from a man younger than 35 in good health. CDR3 residues: CSVVYNYGYTF. As DNA, the CDR3 is TGCAGCGTTGTCTATAACTATGGCTACACCTTC.